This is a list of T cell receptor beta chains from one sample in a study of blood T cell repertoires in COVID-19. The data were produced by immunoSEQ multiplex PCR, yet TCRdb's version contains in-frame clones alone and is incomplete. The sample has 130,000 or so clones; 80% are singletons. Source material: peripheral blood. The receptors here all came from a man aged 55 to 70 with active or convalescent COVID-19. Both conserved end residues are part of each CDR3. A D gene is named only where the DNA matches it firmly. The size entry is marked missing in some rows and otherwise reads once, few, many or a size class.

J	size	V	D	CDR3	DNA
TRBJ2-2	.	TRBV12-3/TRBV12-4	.	CASSPGPTGELFF	TGTGCCAGCAGCCCTGGGCCCACCGGGGAGCTGTTTTTT
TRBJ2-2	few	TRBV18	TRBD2	CASSPTTSGRRELFF	TGTGCCAGCTCACCAACCACTAGCGGGAGGCGGGAGCTGTTTTTT
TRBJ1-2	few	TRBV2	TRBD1	CASRRGQLYGYTF	TGTGCCAGTAGAAGGGGACAGTTATATGGCTACACCTTC
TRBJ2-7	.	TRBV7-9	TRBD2	CASSLTSASYEQYF	TGTGCCAGCAGCTTGACTAGCGCCTCCTACGAGCAGTACTTC
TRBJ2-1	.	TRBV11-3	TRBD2	CASSSREGVYNEQFF	TGTGCCAGCAGCTCCCGGGAGGGGGTCTACAATGAGCAGTTCTTC
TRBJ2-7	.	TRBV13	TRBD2	CASSLGGWLAGPEQYF	TGTGCCAGCAGCTTAGGTGGGTGGCTAGCGGGTCCCGAGCAGTACTTC
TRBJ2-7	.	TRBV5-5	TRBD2	CASSLGPGGSLHEQYF	TGTGCCAGCAGCTTGGGGCCAGGCGGGAGCCTCCACGAGCAGTACTTC
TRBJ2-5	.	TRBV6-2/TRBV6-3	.	CASSLGGAQETQYF	TGTGCCAGCAGCCTTGGGGGGGCGCAGGAGACCCAGTACTTC
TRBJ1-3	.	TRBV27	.	CASSYRAGNTIYF	TGTGCCAGCAGTTACCGGGCTGGAAACACCATATATTTT
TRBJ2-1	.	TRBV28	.	CASSFPPRSKEYNEQFF	TGTGCCAGCAGTTTCCCGCCAAGAAGCAAAGAGTACAATGAGCAGTTCTTC
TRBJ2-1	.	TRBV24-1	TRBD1	CATRDQTGRDEQFF	TGTGCCACCAGGGACCAGACAGGGCGAGATGAGCAGTTCTTC
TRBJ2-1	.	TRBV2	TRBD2	CASRTGTTLAGVHNEQFF	TGTGCCAGCAGAACCGGGACAACTTTAGCGGGAGTACACAATGAGCAGTTCTTC
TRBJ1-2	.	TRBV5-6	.	CASSLTGTLNYGYTF	TGTGCCAGCAGCTTGACCGGGACACTAAACTATGGCTACACCTTC
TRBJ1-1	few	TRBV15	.	CATSRDLGLGEAFF	TGTGCCACCAGCAGAGATCTAGGCCTCGGCGAAGCTTTCTTT
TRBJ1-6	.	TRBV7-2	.	CASRVQVYNSPLHF	TGTGCCAGCAGAGTTCAGGTCTATAATTCACCCCTCCACTTT
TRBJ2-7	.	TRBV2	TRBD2	CASSLERGAYEQYF	TGTGCCAGCAGCCTCGAGCGGGGGGCCTACGAGCAGTACTTC
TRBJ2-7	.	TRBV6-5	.	CASRGAGQQYF	TGTGCCAGCAGGGGGGCAGGGCAGCAGTACTTC
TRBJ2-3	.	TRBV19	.	CASSMRYTDTQYF	TGTGCCAGTAGTATGAGATACACAGATACGCAGTATTTT
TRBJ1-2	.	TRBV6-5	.	CASSSLGRGYTF	TGTGCCAGCAGTTCCCTCGGGAGGGGCTACACCTTC
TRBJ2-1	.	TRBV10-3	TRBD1	CAISGNPGQGSSNEQFF	TGTGCCATCAGTGGAAATCCGGGACAGGGTAGTTCTAATGAGCAGTTCTTC
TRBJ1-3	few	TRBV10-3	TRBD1	CAIGTVSSGNTIYF	TGTGCCATAGGGACAGTGAGCTCTGGAAACACCATATATTTT
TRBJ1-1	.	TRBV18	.	CASSLPQGLSTEAFF	TGTGCCAGCTCACTTCCGCAGGGGCTGAGCACTGAAGCTTTCTTT
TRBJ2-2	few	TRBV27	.	CASSLLGRVPGELFF	TGTGCCAGCAGTTTATTGGGCAGGGTACCCGGGGAGCTGTTTTTT
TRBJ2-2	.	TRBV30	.	CAWEGLTGELFF	TGTGCCTGGGAGGGGCTCACCGGGGAGCTGTTTTTT
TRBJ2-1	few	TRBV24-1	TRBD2	CATSGIRGTSVPYNEQFF	TGTGCCACCAGTGGTATCAGAGGGACTAGCGTCCCCTACAATGAGCAGTTCTTC
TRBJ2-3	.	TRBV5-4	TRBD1	CASFRTGLTPDTQYF	TGTGCCAGCTTCCGGACAGGCCTTACCCCAGATACGCAGTATTTT
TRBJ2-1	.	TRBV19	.	CASSSRTLYNEQFF	TGTGCCAGTAGTAGTCGGACACTATACAATGAGCAGTTCTTC
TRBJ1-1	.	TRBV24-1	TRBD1	CATSGQDHEAFF	TGTGCCACCAGCGGACAGGACCATGAAGCTTTCTTT
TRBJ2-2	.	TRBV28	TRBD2	CASRATSGSTGELFF	TGTGCCAGCAGGGCAACTAGCGGGAGTACCGGGGAGCTGTTTTTT
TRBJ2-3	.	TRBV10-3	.	CAIEQPSTDTQYF	TGTGCCATCGAACAGCCGAGCACAGATACGCAGTATTTT
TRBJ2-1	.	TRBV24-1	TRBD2	CATSETSGSYNEQFF	TGTGCCACCAGTGAGACTAGCGGCTCCTACAATGAGCAGTTCTTC
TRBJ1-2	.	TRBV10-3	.	CAISERPGINGYTF	TGTGCCATCAGTGAAAGGCCAGGGATTAACGGCTACACCTTC
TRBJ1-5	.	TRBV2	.	CASSEGTEYSNQPQHF	TGTGCCAGCAGTGAAGGAACAGAATATAGCAATCAGCCCCAGCATTTT
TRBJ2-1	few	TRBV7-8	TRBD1	CASRTGVNEQFF	TGTGCCAGCAGGACAGGGGTAAATGAGCAGTTCTTC
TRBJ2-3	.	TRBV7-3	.	CASSSPPGTQYF	TGTGCCAGCAGCTCCCCCCCGGGAACGCAGTATTTT
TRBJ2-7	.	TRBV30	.	CAWTRGSGSGEQYF	TGTGCCTGGACTCGGGGGTCGGGGAGCGGCGAGCAGTACTTC
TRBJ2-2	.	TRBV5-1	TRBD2	CASKLAGGPMGELFF	TGCGCCAGCAAGCTAGCGGGAGGGCCGATGGGGGAGCTGTTTTTT
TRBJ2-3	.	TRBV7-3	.	CASSLSGLLTDTQYF	TGTGCCAGCAGCTTAAGCGGACTTCTCACAGATACGCAGTATTTT
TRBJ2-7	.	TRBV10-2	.	CASSPDTNLGEQYF	TGCGCCAGCTCACCGGACACGAACCTGGGGGAGCAGTACTTC
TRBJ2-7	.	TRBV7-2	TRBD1	CASAPSGGAVQYF	TGTGCCAGCGCTCCGTCAGGGGGCGCGGTCCAGTACTTC
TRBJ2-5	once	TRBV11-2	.	CASSLGRFSGTQYF	TGTGCCAGCAGCTTAGGGAGGTTCTCCGGGACCCAGTACTTC
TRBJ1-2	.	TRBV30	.	CAWAPTGDIQSYGYTF	TGTGCCTGGGCCCCGACGGGGGATATTCAGTCCTATGGCTACACCTTC
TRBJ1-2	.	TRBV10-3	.	CAITPGDIASGYTF	TGTGCCATCACCCCCGGGGACATAGCTAGTGGCTACACCTTC
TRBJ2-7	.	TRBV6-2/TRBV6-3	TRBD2	CASSYDLAGDEQYF	TGTGCCAGCAGTTACGATCTAGCGGGAGACGAGCAGTACTTC
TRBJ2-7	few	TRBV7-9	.	CASSPKLRVNHEQYF	TGTGCCAGCAGTCCTAAGCTCCGGGTGAACCACGAGCAGTACTTC
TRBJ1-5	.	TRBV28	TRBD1	CASSPTGQGNQPQHF	TGTGCCAGCAGTCCTACGGGACAGGGCAATCAGCCCCAGCATTTT
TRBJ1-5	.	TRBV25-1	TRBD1	CASSAIGTGAQPQHF	TGTGCCAGCAGTGCCATAGGTACAGGGGCACAGCCCCAGCATTTT
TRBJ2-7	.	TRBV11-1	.	CASSSTYEQYF	TGTGCCAGCAGTTCCACCTACGAGCAGTACTTC
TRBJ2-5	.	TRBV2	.	CASSREDKEYF	TGTGCCAGCAGCAGGGAAGACAAAGAGTACTTC
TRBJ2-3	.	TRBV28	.	CASRSHRSTDTQYF	TGTGCCAGCAGATCCCACAGGAGCACAGATACGCAGTATTTT
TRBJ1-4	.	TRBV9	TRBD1	CASSAGQINEKLFF	TGTGCCAGCAGCGCGGGACAGATTAATGAAAAACTGTTTTTT